The clone carrying this TCR beta chain was seen only a few times. Its antigen is still unknown. The junction shows a germline mismatch at one end, possibly a read error. Distinct nucleotide sequences in the sample also encode this CDR3. This CDR3 region has 14 residues. Germline V gene data show CDR1 as MNHNS and CDR2 as SASEGT. This specimen belongs to a study of cytomegalovirus exposure and HLA in healthy donors. Findings of the study overall: Among TCR beta chains, those listed as cytomegalovirus-associated numbered some 160.

Primers included in the PCR were 60 Vbeta and 13 Jbeta primers. Some clones are missing from TCRdb's copy, which holds only in-frame ones; the method was immunoSEQ multiplex PCR. The sample consists of 90,000 to 120,000 clones, more than 75% of them appearing once. Sequenced material: PBMCs. The chain links TRBV6-1 to TRBJ2-5, with TRBD2 as a possible D gene (5 bases). This sequence originates from a woman aged 18-29 years in good health and CMV-seropositive. The CDR3 bases are TGCGCCAGCAGGCAGCGAGGGTACCAAGAGACCCAGTACTTC. Amino acids: CASRQRGYQETQYF.